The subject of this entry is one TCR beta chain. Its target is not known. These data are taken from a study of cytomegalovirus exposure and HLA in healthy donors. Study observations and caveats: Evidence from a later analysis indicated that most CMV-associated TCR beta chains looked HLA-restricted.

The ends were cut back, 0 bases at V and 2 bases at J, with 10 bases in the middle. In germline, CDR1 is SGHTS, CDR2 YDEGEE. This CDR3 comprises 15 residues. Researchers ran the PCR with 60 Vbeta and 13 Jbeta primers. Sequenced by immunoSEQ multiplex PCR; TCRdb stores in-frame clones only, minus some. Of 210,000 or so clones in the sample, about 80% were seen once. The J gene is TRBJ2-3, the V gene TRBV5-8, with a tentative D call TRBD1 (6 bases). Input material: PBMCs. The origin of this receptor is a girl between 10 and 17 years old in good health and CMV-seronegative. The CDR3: CASSLGDIITDTQYF. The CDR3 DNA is TGTGCCAGCAGCTTGGGGGACATTATCACAGATACGCAGTATTTT. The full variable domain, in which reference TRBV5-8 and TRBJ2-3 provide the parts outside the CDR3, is EAGVTQSPTHLIKTRGQQATLRCSPISGHTSVYWYQQALGLGLQFLLWYDEGEERNRGNFPPRFSGRQFPNYSSELNVNALELEDSALYLCASSLGDIITDTQYFGPGTRLTVL.